Listed below are T cell receptor beta chains from one sample, sequenced in a study of T cell repertoires in cytomegalovirus infection. TCRdb analysed the reads with MiXCR anew, one entry per CDR3 protein. The sample consists of under 200,000 distinct CDR3 sequences, nearly 9.5% of them appearing once. Sequencing used PBMCs. The source is a human donor in good health (CMV status not recorded). Some clones in this sample may be carry-over from other donors' samples. Each CDR3 is given with its conserved first and last residue. The D gene is left open where the match is weak. Not every row has a clone size; where given, it reads once, few, many or a size class.

TRBD1	TRBJ1-1	-	TRBV28	TGTGCCAGCAGTTACGGACAGGGTATAGCTTTCTTT	CASSYGQGIAFF
-	TRBJ2-2	few	TRBV9	TGTGCCAGCAGCGTAGAACCCTACCGCGGGGAGCTGTTTTTT	CASSVEPYRGELFF
TRBD1	TRBJ1-6	many	TRBV7-2	TGTGCCAGCAGCTTTAAGGGTGGGGACAGGAATTCACCCCTCCACTTT	CASSFKGGDRNSPLHF
-	TRBJ2-7	-	TRBV20-1	TGCAGTGCTACACTAAGCTCCTACGAGCAGTACTTC	CSATLSSYEQYF
TRBD2	TRBJ2-1	few	TRBV19	TGTGCCAGTAGTCACTTAGCGGGCCCCTACAATGAGCAGTTCTTC	CASSHLAGPYNEQFF
-	TRBJ1-1	many	TRBV12-3/TRBV12-4	TGTGCCAGCAGGCATGAACAGGGATGGGACACTGAAGCTTTCTTT	CASRHEQGWDTEAFF
-	TRBJ2-3	-	TRBV30	TGTGCCTGGAACCTGAGGACAGATACGCAGTATTTT	CAWNLRTDTQYF
-	TRBJ2-7	many	TRBV7-2	TGTGCCAGCAGCCGGAGGGGGTACGAGCAGTACTTC	CASSRRGYEQYF
-	TRBJ1-1	many	TRBV6-1	TGTGCCAGCACGAAACAGGGTGCGACTGAAGCTTTCTTT	CASTKQGATEAFF
-	TRBJ2-1	many	TRBV20-1	TGCAGTGCGGGGCTCGGCATGGGCGTACCAACCTACAATGAGCAGTTCTTC	CSAGLGMGVPTYNEQFF
-	TRBJ2-7	many	TRBV5-1	TGCGCCAGCCGCCCCCCGGCTTCTACCTACGAGCAGTACTTC	CASRPPASTYEQYF
-	TRBJ2-1	-	TRBV10-3	TGTGCCATCAGTGCGACAGGCCAAACCTTTAAGAATGAGCAGTTCTTC	CAISATGQTFKNEQFF
-	TRBJ1-1	many	TRBV7-2	TGTGCCAGCAGCTCACGGACCGGGAACACTGAAGCTTTCTTT	CASSSRTGNTEAFF
TRBD2	TRBJ2-5	many	TRBV5-6	TGTGCCAGCAGCTTGGCCGGTAGCGGGGGAGAGACCCAGTACTTC	CASSLAGSGGETQYF
-	TRBJ1-6	-	TRBV3-1	TGTGCCAGCAGCCAACCCCGAAATTCACCCCTCCACTTT	CASSQPRNSPLHF
-	TRBJ1-5	few	TRBV7-9	TGTGCCAGCAGCCCGGCGGGAAGTAGCAATCAGCCCCAGCATTTT	CASSPAGSSNQPQHF
-	TRBJ2-5	-	TRBV28	TGTGCCAGCACCTCGTGGAGTAGCGGATCCGAGACCCAGTACTTC	CASTSWSSGSETQYF
-	TRBJ2-3	-	TRBV6-2/TRBV6-3	TGTGCCAGCAGTTACGCGACTATCACAGATACGCAGTATTTT	CASSYATITDTQYF
-	TRBJ1-5	few	TRBV12-3/TRBV12-4	TGTGCCAGCAGTTTAGAGGGGAGGAAGCCCCAGCATTTT	CASSLEGRKPQHF
-	TRBJ2-2	few	TRBV29-1	TGCAGCGTAGGAGCGCGAGGCACCGGGGAGCTGTTTTTT	CSVGARGTGELFF
-	TRBJ1-1	many	TRBV12-3/TRBV12-4	TGTGCCAGCAGTTTAAAGGCTGGGGTTACTGAAGCTTTCTTT	CASSLKAGVTEAFF
-	TRBJ2-3	-	TRBV19	TGTGCCAGTAGTATGCGGGCAGGAGCTAGGAATACGCAGTATTTT	CASSMRAGARNTQYF
-	TRBJ1-1	few	TRBV6-5	TGTGCCAGCAGAATAAGCTCGGGGAACACTGAAGCTTTCTTT	CASRISSGNTEAFF
-	TRBJ2-1	-	TRBV19	TGTGCCAGTAGTATTGGTACAGACTACAATGAGCAGTTCTTC	CASSIGTDYNEQFF
-	TRBJ2-7	-	TRBV20-1	TGCAGTGCCGCTCCGTCAGCGGACCCCTACGAGCAGTACTTC	CSAAPSADPYEQYF
-	TRBJ1-3	many	TRBV7-2	TGTGCCAGCAGCTTAGCTCCAGTCCTTGGAAACACCATATATTTT	CASSLAPVLGNTIYF
-	TRBJ1-1	many	TRBV6-1	TGTGCCAGCAGAGAAACCAGGGGCCAGAACACTGAAGCTTTCTTT	CASRETRGQNTEAFF
-	TRBJ2-1	many	TRBV19	TGTGCCACCACAAGACGCCCACAGGCTAGCTCCTACAATGAGCAGTTCTTC	CATTRRPQASSYNEQFF
-	TRBJ1-2	few	TRBV5-1	TGCGCCAGCAGGTTTCCGGGACGCGGGGACTATGGCTACACCTTC	CASRFPGRGDYGYTF
-	TRBJ1-1	-	TRBV3-1	TGTGCCAGCAGCCAACCTAAAGCTACGAACACTGAAGCTTTCTTT	CASSQPKATNTEAFF
TRBD1	TRBJ1-1	many	TRBV10-3	TGTGCCATCAGCGGACAGGGCCTGAACACTGAAGCTTTCTTT	CAISGQGLNTEAFF
-	TRBJ2-3	many	TRBV7-9	TGTGCCAGCAGCGAGACGGGTAATACGCAGTATTTT	CASSETGNTQYF
-	TRBJ2-7	few	TRBV20-1	TGCAGTGCTAGAGATATTAGGCAGTGGGGTGGGAATGAGCAGTACTTC	CSARDIRQWGGNEQYF
TRBD2	TRBJ2-2	-	TRBV7-9	TGTGCCAGCAGCTTAAGAGCTAGCGGTTATAACACCGGGGAGCTGTTTTTT	CASSLRASGYNTGELFF
-	TRBJ1-1	-	TRBV20-1	TGCAGTGCTAGGACTGAAGCTTTCTTT	CSARTEAFF
-	TRBJ2-4	few	TRBV4-3	TGCGCCAGCAGCCAAGAGGTTCTGGAAAACATTCAGTACTTC	CASSQEVLENIQYF
-	TRBJ2-3	-	TRBV19	TGTGCCAGTAGACAGGGAGGCGGCACAGATACGCAGTATTTT	CASRQGGGTDTQYF
TRBD1	TRBJ1-3	many	TRBV7-2	TGTGCCAGCAGCATGACAGGGGATAGAAACACCATATATTTT	CASSMTGDRNTIYF
TRBD2	TRBJ2-7	few	TRBV7-9	TGTGCCAGCAGCCCGACTAGCGGGGCCTTCTACGAGCAGTACTTC	CASSPTSGAFYEQYF
-	TRBJ1-1	many	TRBV7-2	TGTGCCAGCAGCTCGTCCGGGGCAACGGGGACTGAAGCTTTCTTT	CASSSSGATGTEAFF
TRBD1	TRBJ1-3	many	TRBV7-8	TGTGCCAGCAGCTTACCTTGGGACAGTTCCCCTAATGAGGCTGGAAACACCATATATTTT	CASSLPWDSSPNEAGNTIYF
-	TRBJ1-2	many	TRBV19	TGTGCCAGTAGTATAGGGGACCTGGAGTTTTCGAGCTACACCTTC	CASSIGDLEFSSYTF
TRBD1	TRBJ1-6	-	TRBV10-3	TGTGCCATCAGTGAGTCGTCGGGACAGAATTCACCCCTCCACTTT	CAISESSGQNSPLHF
TRBD2	TRBJ2-7	many	TRBV7-2	TGTGCCAGCAGCGTAGCGGGAGGTCCATCCTACGAGCAGTACTTC	CASSVAGGPSYEQYF
-	TRBJ1-3	many	TRBV7-2	TGTGCCAGCAGCTATGGACAGAGCTCTGGAAACACCATATATTTT	CASSYGQSSGNTIYF
-	TRBJ2-7	many	TRBV7-9	TGTGCCAGCAGCCCGGAATACTCCCGACGCATTCGGAGTTCCTACGAGCAGTACTTC	CASSPEYSRRIRSSYEQYF
-	TRBJ1-3	few	TRBV12-3/TRBV12-4	TGTGCCGACACGGACAGTTACTCTGGAAACACCATATATTTT	CADTDSYSGNTIYF
-	TRBJ2-3	few	TRBV6-2/TRBV6-3	TGTGCCAGCAGTTACTCGGCGTTTAGCGGTCCCTACACAGATACGCAGTATTTT	CASSYSAFSGPYTDTQYF
TRBD2	TRBJ2-1	many	TRBV20-1	TGCAGTGCTAGAGTCGAGCGGGGGTACAATGAGCAGTTCTTC	CSARVERGYNEQFF
-	TRBJ1-1	many	TRBV19	TGTGCCAGTAGTACGTCGGGAGTCACTGAAGCTTTCTTT	CASSTSGVTEAFF
-	TRBJ2-7	many	TRBV7-9	TGTGCCAGCAGATCGGACGGCGGATCCTACGAGCAGTACTTC	CASRSDGGSYEQYF
-	TRBJ1-1	few	TRBV5-4	TGTGCCAGCAAAACAGAGAACACTGAAGCTTTCTTT	CASKTENTEAFF
-	TRBJ2-5	few	TRBV10-3	TGTGCCATCAGTAGTGACCCTAAAGAGACCCAGTACTTC	CAISSDPKETQYF
-	TRBJ1-1	-	TRBV29-1	TGCAGCGTTGAAAGGGACGTAGTGGGGTTGAACACTGAAGCTTTCTTT	CSVERDVVGLNTEAFF
TRBD2	TRBJ2-1	many	TRBV7-6	TGTGCCAGCAGCTTGACTAGCGGGGTTTCCTACAATGAGCAGTTCTTC	CASSLTSGVSYNEQFF
TRBD2	TRBJ2-3	few	TRBV29-1	TGCAGCGTTGGAGGCGCTAGCGGGAGGAGGACAGATACGCAGTATTTT	CSVGGASGRRTDTQYF
TRBD2	TRBJ2-3	few	TRBV29-1	TGCACCACGGGGGGAGATACGCAGTATTTT	CTTGGDTQYF